The following is a T cell receptor beta chain sequence with its context. The sample belongs to a study of shared clonotypes between healthy human individuals. The germline V gene encodes CDR1 GTSNPN and CDR2 SVGIG (reference sequence). The CDR3 is 12 amino acids. The V end was cut by 0 bases, the J end by 0 bases, with 2 bases between. The table came from immunoSEQ multiplex PCR; TCRdb's copy has only in-frame clones and leaves some out. The sample records fewer than 850,000 clones, 72% being singletons. This receptor was identified in a woman in her thirties in good health. Sequenced: memory CD4+ T cells sorted from blood. Subset given: CD45RA-negative fraction. J is TRBJ2-5 and V is TRBV30; D is undetermined. CDR3 nucleotides: TGTGCCTGGAGTGTTTACCAAGAGACCCAGTACTTC. Protein sequence: CAWSVYQETQYF. The complete variable domain, with remaining parts taken from reference TRBV30 and TRBJ2-5, reads SQTIHQWPATLVQPVGSPLSLECTVEGTSNPNLYWYRQAAGRGLQLLFYSVGIGQISSEVPQNLSASRPQDRQFILSSKKLLLSDSGFYLCAWSVYQETQYFGPGTRLLVL.